Sequencing of this TCR beta chain was carried out in a study of T cell repertoires in ileal Crohn's disease. About the research overall: At surgery, 35% of patients smoked, with median disease duration roughly 7.2 years.

Regarding this clone: Its target is unknown.

The assay was immunoSEQ multiplex PCR, and TCRdb's table has in-frame clones only and misses some. This repertoire shows about 30,000 clones, about 81% found once; its top ten account for roughly 5.5%. Study-level points and caveats: Mucosal expansions were suggested to be mainly CD8 T cells. Endoscopic recurrence occurred in every patient whose clonality exceeded 26.8%.

The CDR3 length is 14 residues. Germline V gene sequence: CDR1 SGDLS, CDR2 YYNGEE. The trim removed 0 bases at V and 8 bases at J, leaving 7 bases unmatched. This TCR derives from an adult with Crohn's disease. V gene TRBV9 combines with J gene TRBJ1-1, with TRBD1 matching over 7 bases. Sequencing input: ileal tissue. The CDR3 reads CASSVGGTVPEAFF. The CDR3 nucleotides are TGTGCCAGCAGCGTAGGAGGGACAGTCCCCGAAGCTTTCTTT.